This entry lists 8 T cell receptor beta chains sequenced from one sample in a study of patients and donors after allogeneic stem cell transplantation. TCRdb processed the RT-PCR reads anew with MiXCR; each CDR3 protein has one entry. This repertoire shows 70,000 or so distinct CDR3 sequences, about a quarter found once; its top ten account for about 30%. Sequencing was carried out using blood, either unsorted or a sorted T cell fraction (not recorded which). All receptors come from a human donor who was either an allogeneic HSCT recipient or a stem cell or donor lymphocyte infusion donor (not recorded which). It is not recorded whose cells these are; they may come from a transplant donor.

The chain employs TRBV12-5 and TRBJ1-5; D remains ambiguous. Per germline, CDR1 LGHNT and CDR2 FRNRAP. The CDR3 is 14 residues long. The V end was cut by 7 bases, the J end by 5 bases, with 15 bases between. In DNA, the CDR3 is TGTGCTAGTGCCAGCGGCGGGATGGATCAGCCCCAGCATTTT. It encodes CASASGGMDQPQHF.

The chain links TRBV7-2 to TRBJ1-1, with D maybe TRBD1 (5 bases). CDR3 length equals 13 residues. Trimming removed 3 bases from V and 7 bases from J, with 12 bases in between. Germline CDR1 SGHTA, CDR2 FQGNSA. The CDR3 sequence: CASSLADRFEAFF. In nucleotides, the CDR3 is TGTGCCAGCAGCTTGGCCGACAGATTTGAAGCTTTCTTT.

The sample holds a few counts of this clonotype. The V and J genes are TRBV12-3 or TRBV12-4 and TRBJ2-5; D ambiguous. The CDR3 runs to 13 residues. V lost 1 base and J 1 base, leaving 4 bases between the germline ends. The CDR3, as DNA: TGTGCCAGCAGTTTAGGCACCCAAGAGACCCAGTACTTC. Translation: CASSLGTQETQYF.

The DNA for the CDR3 is TGTGCCAGCAGTAAAGACGGGACCTACGAGCAGTACTTC. This codes for CASSKDGTYEQYF. V and J are TRBV2 and TRBJ2-7, with D possibly being TRBD2 (5 bases). The germline V gene encodes CDR1 SNHLY and CDR2 FYNNEI. Trimming pared 5 bases from V and 2 bases from J, leaving 10 bases between. This CDR3 has 13 amino acids.

The rearrangement uses TRBV12-3 or TRBV12-4 and TRBJ1-2; the D is unclear. V was cut by 4 bases and J by 2 bases, with 8 bases left in between. The CDR3 covers 13 residues. CDR3 region: CASSWGGNYGYTF. The DNA for the CDR3 is TGTGCCAGCAGTTGGGGTGGAAACTATGGCTACACCTTC.

In this sample, this clonotype turned up a few times. The chain carries TRBV27 and TRBJ1-1; possible D gene TRBD1, 6 bases. The CDR3 runs to 14 residues. Germline V lookup: CDR1 MNHEY, CDR2 SMNVEV (reference sequence). Trimming took 2 bases from V and 1 from J, leaving 8 bases between them. CDR3 in DNA: TGTGCCAGCAGTTTAATAGGGGGGAACACTGAAGCTTTCTTT. It specifies CASSLIGGNTEAFF.

This sequence joins TRBV7-2 and TRBJ1-4; D may be TRBD1 (5 bases). Between the trimmed V and J ends, which lost 5 bases and 12 bases, there was a span of 16 bases. The germline V gene encodes CDR1 SGHTA and CDR2 FQGNSA. CDR3 length equals 13 residues. DNA of the CDR3: TGTGCCAGCAGCCCAGGGCCGGGAGGCGAACTGTTTTTT. Amino acid sequence: CASSPGPGGELFF.

The chain combines TRBV20-1 with TRBJ2-3, with TRBD2 matching over 8 bases. Germline lookup yields CDR1 DFQATT and CDR2 SNEGSKA (reference sequence). The length of the CDR3 is 16 residues. After removal of 3 bases from V and 1 base from J, the junction contained 9 bases not matched to a gene. The CDR3 sequence is CSASKWSTSGTDTQYF. For the CDR3, the DNA is TGCAGTGCTAGTAAATGGTCGACTAGCGGCACAGATACGCAGTATTTT.